The present T cell receptor (beta chain) was sequenced within a study of Ad26.COV2.S vaccination and SARS-CoV-2 variants. Germline CDR1 is SGHTA and CDR2 is FQGNSA. This CDR3 region has 13 residues. Trimming took 6 bases from V and 6 from J, leaving 13 bases between them. Only in-frame clones appear in the TCRdb table, and some are missing; sequencing was by immunoSEQ multiplex PCR. The top ten hold 6.4% of the sample, which has roughly 300,000 clones, approximately 90% seen once. Treatment in this sample: about 20 received Ad26.COV2.S at low or high dose, single or two shots; about 5 received placebo; per-sample allocation not given. At day 63 after the first vaccine or placebo injection, samples were drawn.

The TCR was taken from a person aged 18 to 59 who received the Ad26.COV2.S COVID-19 vaccine or a placebo. This sample comprised peripheral blood, obtained in a trial of Ad26.COV2.S vaccine versus placebo. V is TRBV7-2 and J is TRBJ2-3; D ambiguous. The CDR3 spells CASSGDYGDTQYF. The CDR3 region has the DNA TGTGCCAGCAGTGGGGATTATGGGGATACGCAGTATTTT.